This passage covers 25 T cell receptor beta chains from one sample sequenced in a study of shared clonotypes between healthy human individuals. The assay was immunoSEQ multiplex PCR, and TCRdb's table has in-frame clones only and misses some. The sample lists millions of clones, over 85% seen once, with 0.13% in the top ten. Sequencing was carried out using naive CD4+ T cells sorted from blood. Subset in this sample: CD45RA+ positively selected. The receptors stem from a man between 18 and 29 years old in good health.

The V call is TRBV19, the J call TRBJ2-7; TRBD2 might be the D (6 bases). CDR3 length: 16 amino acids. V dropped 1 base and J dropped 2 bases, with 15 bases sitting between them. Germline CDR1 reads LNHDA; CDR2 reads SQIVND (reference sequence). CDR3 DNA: TGTGCCAGTAGTATAGCTGGGACTCTAAAAACCTACGAGCAGTACTTC. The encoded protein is CASSIAGTLKTYEQYF. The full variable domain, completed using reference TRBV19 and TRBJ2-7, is DGGITQSPKYLFRKEGQNVTLSCEQNLNHDAMYWYRQDPGQGLRLIYYSQIVNDFQKGDIAEGYSVSREKKESFPLTVTSAQKNPTAFYLCASSIAGTLKTYEQYFGPGTRLTVT.

The CDR3 DNA reads TGTGCCAGCAGCGTCACCGTCGGGGACACCATATATTTT. Translation gives CASSVTVGDTIYF. J is TRBJ1-3 and V is TRBV9; D is uncertain. Germline V gene sequence: CDR1 SGDLS, CDR2 YYNGEE. V lost 2 bases and J lost 8, with 11 bases in between. The CDR3 contains 13 residues.

CDR3 region: CASSSFGQISSTDTQYF. The DNA of the CDR3 is TGTGCCAGCAGCTCCTTCGGACAGATATCTAGCACAGATACGCAGTATTTT. The V call is TRBV5-6, the J call TRBJ2-3, with D tentatively TRBD1 (6 bases). The CDR3 covers 17 residues. Trimming removed 3 bases at V and 0 bases at J, with 17 bases between. Germline V gene sequence: CDR1 SGHDT, CDR2 YYEEEE.

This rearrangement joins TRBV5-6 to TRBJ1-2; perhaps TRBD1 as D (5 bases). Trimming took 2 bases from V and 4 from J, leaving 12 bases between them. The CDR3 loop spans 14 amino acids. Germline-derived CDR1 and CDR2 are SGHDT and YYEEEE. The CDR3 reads CASSLLDRPYGYTF. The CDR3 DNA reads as TGTGCCAGCAGCTTATTAGACAGACCCTATGGCTACACCTTC.

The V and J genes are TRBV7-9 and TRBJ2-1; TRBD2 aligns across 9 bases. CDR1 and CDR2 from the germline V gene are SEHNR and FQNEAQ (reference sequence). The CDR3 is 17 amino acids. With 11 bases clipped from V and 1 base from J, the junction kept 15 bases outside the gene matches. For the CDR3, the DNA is TGTGCCGCCGGAGATGGCGGGAGGGCCGGTTCCTACAATGAGCAGTTCTTC. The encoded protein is CAAGDGGRAGSYNEQFF.

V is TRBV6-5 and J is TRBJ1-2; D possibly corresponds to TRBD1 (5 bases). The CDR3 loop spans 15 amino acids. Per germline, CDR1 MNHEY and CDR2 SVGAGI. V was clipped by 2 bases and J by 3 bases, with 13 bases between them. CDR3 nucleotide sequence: TGTGCCAGCAGTTACCGGGTGGGGGTGGACTATGGCTACACCTTC. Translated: CASSYRVGVDYGYTF.

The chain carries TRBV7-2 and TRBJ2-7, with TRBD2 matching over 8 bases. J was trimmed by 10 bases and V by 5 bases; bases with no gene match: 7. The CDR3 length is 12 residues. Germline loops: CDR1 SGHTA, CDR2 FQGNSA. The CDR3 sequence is CASSRGRTAQYF. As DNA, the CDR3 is TGTGCCAGCAGCCGCGGGAGGACTGCACAGTACTTC.

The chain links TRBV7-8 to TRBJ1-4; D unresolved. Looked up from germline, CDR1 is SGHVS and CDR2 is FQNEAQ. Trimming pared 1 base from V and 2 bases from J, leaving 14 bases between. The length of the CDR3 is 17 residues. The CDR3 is CASSLGVTRSTNEKLFF. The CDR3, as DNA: TGTGCCAGCAGCTTAGGGGTGACAAGGAGTACTAATGAAAAACTGTTTTTT. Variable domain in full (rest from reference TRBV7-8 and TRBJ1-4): GAGVSQSPRYKVAKRGQDVALRCDPISGHVSLFWYQQALGQGPEFLTYFQNEAQLDKSGLPSDRFFAERPEGSVSTLKIQRTQQEDSAVYLCASSLGVTRSTNEKLFFGSGTQLSVL.

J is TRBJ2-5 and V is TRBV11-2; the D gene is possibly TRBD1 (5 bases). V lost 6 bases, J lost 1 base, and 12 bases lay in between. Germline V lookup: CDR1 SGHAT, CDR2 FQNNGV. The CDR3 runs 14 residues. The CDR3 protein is CASSFDRLQETQYF. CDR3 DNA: TGTGCCAGCAGTTTCGACAGACTCCAAGAGACCCAGTACTTC.

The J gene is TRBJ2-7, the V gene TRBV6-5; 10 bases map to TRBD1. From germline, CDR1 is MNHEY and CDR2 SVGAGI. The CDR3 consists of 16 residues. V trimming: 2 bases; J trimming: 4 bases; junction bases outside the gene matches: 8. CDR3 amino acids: CASSYGGGQGRYEQYF. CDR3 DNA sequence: TGTGCCAGCAGTTACGGCGGGGGACAGGGGAGGTACGAGCAGTACTTC.

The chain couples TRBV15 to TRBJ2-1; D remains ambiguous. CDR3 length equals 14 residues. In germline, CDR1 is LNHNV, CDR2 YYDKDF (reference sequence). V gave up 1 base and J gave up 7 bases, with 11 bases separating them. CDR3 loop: CATSRGGTYNEQFF. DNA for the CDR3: TGTGCCACCAGCAGAGGGGGAACTTATAATGAGCAGTTCTTC. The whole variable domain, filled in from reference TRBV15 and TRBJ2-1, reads DAMVIQNPRYQVTQFGKPVTLSCSQTLNHNVMYWYQQKSSQAPKLLFHYYDKDFNNEADTPDNFQSRRPNTSFCFLDIRSPGLGDTAMYLCATSRGGTYNEQFFGPGTRLTVL.

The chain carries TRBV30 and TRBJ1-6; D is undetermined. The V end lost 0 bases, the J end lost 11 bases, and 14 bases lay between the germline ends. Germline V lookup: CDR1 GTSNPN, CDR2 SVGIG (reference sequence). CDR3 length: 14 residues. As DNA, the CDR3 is TGTGCCTGGAGTGTCTCGGTCGGGTGGGCACCCCTCCACTTT. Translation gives CAWSVSVGWAPLHF.

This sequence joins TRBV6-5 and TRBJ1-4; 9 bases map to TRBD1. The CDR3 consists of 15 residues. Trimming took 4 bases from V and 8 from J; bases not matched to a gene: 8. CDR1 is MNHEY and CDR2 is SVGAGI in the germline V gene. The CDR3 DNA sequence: TGTGCCAGCAGTTCACAGGGGGCAGGGAGGGAAAAACTGTTTTTT. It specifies CASSSQGAGREKLFF.

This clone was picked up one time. CDR3 loop: CASSLSSGSNQPQHF. The CDR3 nucleotides are TGTGCCAGCAGCTTAAGTTCGGGTAGCAATCAGCCCCAGCATTTT. This chain links TRBV7-8 with TRBJ1-5; no clear D. The CDR3 runs to 15 residues. With 2 bases removed from V and 0 bases from J, the gap between germline ends came to 8 bases. Germline CDR1 SGHVS, CDR2 FQNEAQ. The variable domain in full, completed from reference TRBV7-8 and TRBJ1-5, reads GAGVSQSPRYKVAKRGQDVALRCDPISGHVSLFWYQQALGQGPEFLTYFQNEAQLDKSGLPSDRFFAERPEGSVSTLKIQRTQQEDSAVYLCASSLSSGSNQPQHFGDGTRLSIL.

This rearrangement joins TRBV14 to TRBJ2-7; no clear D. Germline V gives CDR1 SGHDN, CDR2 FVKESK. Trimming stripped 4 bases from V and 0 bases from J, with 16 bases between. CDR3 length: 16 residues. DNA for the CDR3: TGTGCCAGCAGCCCACGACTTCCCCGGAGCTCCTACGAGCAGTACTTC. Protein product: CASSPRLPRSSYEQYF.

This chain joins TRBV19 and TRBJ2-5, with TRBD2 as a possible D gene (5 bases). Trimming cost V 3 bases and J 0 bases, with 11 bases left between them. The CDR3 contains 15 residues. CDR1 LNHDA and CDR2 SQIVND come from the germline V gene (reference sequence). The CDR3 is CASSIGNTYQETQYF. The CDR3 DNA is TGTGCCAGTAGTATCGGGAACACGTACCAAGAGACCCAGTACTTC.

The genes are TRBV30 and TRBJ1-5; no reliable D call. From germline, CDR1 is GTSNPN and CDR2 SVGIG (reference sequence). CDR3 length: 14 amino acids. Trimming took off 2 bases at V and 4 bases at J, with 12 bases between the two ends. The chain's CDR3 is CAWSNQVSNQPQHF. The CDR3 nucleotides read TGTGCCTGGAGTAACCAAGTCTCAAATCAGCCCCAGCATTTT.

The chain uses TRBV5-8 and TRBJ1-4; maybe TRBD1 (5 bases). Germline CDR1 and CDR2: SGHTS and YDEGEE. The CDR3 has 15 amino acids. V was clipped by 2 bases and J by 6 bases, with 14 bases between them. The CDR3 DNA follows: TGTGCCAGCAGCTTTGGGGCAGCAAACTATGAAAAACTGTTTTTT. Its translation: CASSFGAANYEKLFF.

The CDR3 coding sequence is TGTGCCAGCAGTTTGAGGACAGGCCAAGAGACCCAGTACTTC. It yields the protein CASSLRTGQETQYF. The gene calls are TRBV6-5 and TRBJ2-5; 7 bases match TRBD1. The germline V gene encodes CDR1 MNHEY and CDR2 SVGAGI. The V segment lost 4 bases and the J segment 1 base; nucleotides outside the gene matches: 3. The CDR3 has 14 amino acids.

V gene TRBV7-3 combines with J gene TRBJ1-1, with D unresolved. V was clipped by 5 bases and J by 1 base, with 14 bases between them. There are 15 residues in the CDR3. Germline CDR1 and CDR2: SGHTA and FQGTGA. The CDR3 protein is CASSPGPSPNTEAFF. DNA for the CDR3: TGTGCCAGCAGCCCTGGTCCTTCTCCGAACACTGAAGCTTTCTTT.

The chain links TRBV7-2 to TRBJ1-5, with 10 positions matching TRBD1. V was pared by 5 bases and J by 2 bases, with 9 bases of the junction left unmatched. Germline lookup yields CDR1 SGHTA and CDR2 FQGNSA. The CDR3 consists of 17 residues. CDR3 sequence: CASSPTGTGVGNQPQHF. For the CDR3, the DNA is TGTGCCAGCAGCCCCACCGGGACAGGGGTCGGCAATCAGCCCCAGCATTTT.

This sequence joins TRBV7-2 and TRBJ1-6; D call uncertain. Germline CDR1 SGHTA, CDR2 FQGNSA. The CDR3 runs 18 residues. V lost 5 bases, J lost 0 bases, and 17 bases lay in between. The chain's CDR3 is CASSPRQAQSSYNSPLHF. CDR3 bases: TGTGCCAGCAGCCCCCGACAAGCCCAGAGCTCCTATAATTCACCCCTCCACTTT.

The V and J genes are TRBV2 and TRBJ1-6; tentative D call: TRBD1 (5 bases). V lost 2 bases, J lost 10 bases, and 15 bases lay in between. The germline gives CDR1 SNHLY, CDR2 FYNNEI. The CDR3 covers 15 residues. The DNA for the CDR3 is TGTGCCAGCAGTGAATTTCTGACGGGGGTCTCACCCCTCCACTTT. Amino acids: CASSEFLTGVSPLHF.

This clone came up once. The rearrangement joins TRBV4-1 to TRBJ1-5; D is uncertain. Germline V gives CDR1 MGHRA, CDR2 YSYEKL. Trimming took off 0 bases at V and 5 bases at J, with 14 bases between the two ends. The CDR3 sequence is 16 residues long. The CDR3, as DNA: TGCGCCAGCAGCCAAGAGGGTAAAAGGGTTGATCAGCCCCAGCATTTT. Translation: CASSQEGKRVDQPQHF.

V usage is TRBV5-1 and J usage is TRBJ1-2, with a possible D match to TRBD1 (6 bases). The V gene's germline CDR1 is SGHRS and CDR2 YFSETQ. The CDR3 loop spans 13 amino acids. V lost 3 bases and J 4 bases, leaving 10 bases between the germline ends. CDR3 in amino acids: CASSYDRSYGYTF. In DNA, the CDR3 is TGCGCCAGCAGCTATGACAGGAGCTATGGCTACACCTTC.